Listed here is a single T cell receptor beta chain. This sample was taken from a study of blood T cell repertoires in COVID-19. Study context: T cells, B-cell-depleted T cells, or PBMCs supplied cDNA or gDNA.

This CDR3 comprises 18 residues. V dropped 5 bases and J dropped 6; count of bases not matched to a gene: 10. CDR1 is MNHEY and CDR2 is SVGEGT in the germline V gene. In the authors' workflow: Estimated nucleated cell counts came from reference gene primer amplification. Assay used: immunoSEQ multiplex PCR; TCRdb lists only in-frame clones, some missing. That table is the source of V, J and clone size, and D and trimming were worked out from the DNA. Of about 84,000 clones listed, around 80% are singletons. The chain uses TRBV6-2 or TRBV6-3 and TRBJ2-1; 16 bases are shared with TRBD2. The material sequenced was peripheral blood. The source of this sequence is a woman over 75 with acute or convalescent COVID-19. The CDR3 DNA reads as TGTGCCAGCAGTAGGTCCGGGACTAGCGGGAGGGCCCTCAATGAGCAGTTCTTC. This translates into CASSRSGTSGRALNEQFF.